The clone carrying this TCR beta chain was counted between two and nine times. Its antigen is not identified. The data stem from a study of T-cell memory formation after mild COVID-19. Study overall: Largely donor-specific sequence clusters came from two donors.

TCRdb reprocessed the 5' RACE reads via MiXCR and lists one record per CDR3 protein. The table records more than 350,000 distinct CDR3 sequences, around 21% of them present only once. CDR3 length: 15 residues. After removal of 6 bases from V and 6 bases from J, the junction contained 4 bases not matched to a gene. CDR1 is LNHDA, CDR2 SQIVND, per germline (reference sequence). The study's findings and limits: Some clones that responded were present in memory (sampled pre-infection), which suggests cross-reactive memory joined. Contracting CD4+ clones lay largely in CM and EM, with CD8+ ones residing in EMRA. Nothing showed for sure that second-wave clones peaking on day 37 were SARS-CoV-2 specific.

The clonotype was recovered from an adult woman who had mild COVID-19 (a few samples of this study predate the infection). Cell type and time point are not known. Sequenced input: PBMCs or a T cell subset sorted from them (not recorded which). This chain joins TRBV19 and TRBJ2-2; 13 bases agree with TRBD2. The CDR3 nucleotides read TGTGCCAGTAGCGGACTAGCGGGAGTCCCCGGGGAGCTGTTTTTT. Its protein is CASSGLAGVPGELFF.